Here is one T cell receptor (beta chain) with its context. Its antigen is not yet known. No much larger clonotype is one base removed from it; base qualities were not supplied. This sample is part of a study of blood T cell repertoires in COVID-19 (dated by TCRdb to 2020 to 2021). About the study as a whole: Samples covering the acute and convalescent phases of COVID-19 were provided by collaborators in the United States, Italy and Spain. The material from the prospective study consisted of cDNA or gDNA derived from T cells, B-cell-depleted T cells, or PBMCs. Sample metadata almost always included a de-identified subject ID, COVID-19 status, age in years and sex. Subjects who had been exposed to COVID-19, were actively infected with it, or had recovered from it provided the deeply sampled blood TCRbeta repertoires that made up the dataset. Where HLA class I and class II types were available, the types were taken from metadata supplied by the sample provider, not from assay-based typing. The repertoires were made available in a free public database intended to serve as a resource for research on the immune response to SARS-CoV-2. Samples were obtained from the ongoing ImmuneRACE study (first 160 participants) and from some 1,200 subjects provided by 6 global collaborators. The paper's findings and limits, for the study overall: The quantity of clinical and demographic metadata differed by source and by participant and was supplied without curation.

The collaborating institutions used their own protocols to collect whole blood in K2EDTA tubes. For TCRbeta analysis, collaborators shipped samples in one of three forms: frozen whole blood, isolated PBMCs, or DNA extracted from either of those sample types. The immunoSEQ Assay, a bias-controlled multiplex PCR, was used to amplify TCRbeta CDR3 regions from genomic DNA. From the authors' description of their analysis: The number of nucleated cells in each sample was estimated from the amplification of reference gene primers within the assay. To quantify the absolute abundance of each unique TCRbeta CDR3 rearrangement, sequence reads were collapsed and filtered. Productive Simpson clonality was computed per sample as the square root of Simpson's diversity index over productive rearrangements. TCRdb stores this immuneACCESS table with in-frame sequences only. Part of the clones is absent; in the studies checked, under half of the shortfall reflects unresolved V genes, and no reason is known for the rest. V and J calls and clone size are given by that table; D and trimming were obtained from the DNA. The sample table shows some 160,000 clones, and 83% are seen once. About 1.9% of the sample is taken by the ten largest.

This receptor was identified in a woman over 75 with acute or convalescent COVID-19. The sequencing sample was made of peripheral blood.

Here the CDR3 is given as CSASALGVGHTEAFF. The nucleotide sequence is TGCAGTGCTAGTGCGTTAGGGGTCGGGCACACTGAAGCTTTCTTT. The chain is encoded by TRBV20-1 joined to TRBJ1-1; TRBD1 could be the D gene, as 5 bases match. Trimming at the junction amounts to 3 bases on V and 3 bases on J, and the germline ends lie 17 bases apart. The CDR1 and CDR2 encoded by the germline V gene (reference sequence) are DFQATT and SNEGSKA. The CDR3 runs 15 residues from the cysteine to the phenylalanine. Only the CDR3 DNA is retained, 45 bases long and in frame from the first base.